This T cell receptor (beta chain) was captured in a study of regulatory T cells in long-lasting Graves disease (dated by TCRdb to about 2021). Context from the whole study: Persistent Graves' disease was defined as antithyroid drug treatment for over 5 years with persistently positive TSH receptor autoantibodies. Persistent Graves' disease patients were compared with newly diagnosed Graves' disease patients by peripheral blood TCR sequencing and RNA sequencing. The study took place in China and was registered as a clinical trial. A total of some 35 samples underwent TCR sequencing, from about 13 patients with persistent Graves' disease and 20 or so patients with newly diagnosed Graves' disease. Antithyroid drugs had been taken for 10 to 13 years on average by persistent Graves' disease patients in the clinical cohort. Beyond this particular receptor, the publication reports: A larger number of public clonotypes was shared among persistent patients (more than 2,500) than among newly diagnosed patients (around 870). The authors noted that the small sample size was a limitation that may lower accuracy. Sequencing and analysis were limited to the TCR beta chain. The study examined only peripheral blood because the primary lesion, thyroid tissue, could not be accessed. Lower TCR Shannon entropy and fewer highly expanded clones were observed in persistent Graves' disease patients than in newly diagnosed patients, which suggested clonal expansion. TRBV28, TRBJ1-2 and TRBJ2-5 were preferentially used in persistent disease, while TRBV20-1 and TRBJ2-1 were favored in newly diagnosed disease.

This clonotype was recorded many times. There is no known antigen for this receptor. At one end, the junction sequence differs from germline, possibly due to a read error. This specimen's time point label, interpreted: persistent/refractory GD, antithyroid drugs over 5 years with positive TRAb. For both TCR sequencing and RNA sequencing, RNA was extracted from PBMCs using TRIzol. The diagnosis of Graves' disease followed American Thyroid Association guidelines. Patients were recruited from an endocrinology department in Xi'an, China. From each patient, 8 to 10 milliliters of peripheral blood was collected into an EDTA anticoagulant tube. Ficoll Paque Plus density gradient separation was used to isolate PBMCs, and no further T cell sorting was performed. An Agilent 2100 Bioanalyzer and agarose gel were used to assess RNA quality, and a NanoDrop 2000 was used to measure RNA concentration. The library was produced with multiplex PCR. Sequencing was performed on an Illumina HiSeq 4000. CDR3 regions were amplified by Arm-PCR with iRepertoire HTBI primers to construct TCR beta libraries. Before sequencing, the PCR products went through gel purification. In the authors' own workflow: Gene usage analysis of CDR3 amino acid clonotypes used the approximately 62 TRBV and 14 TRBJ segments found across samples. COPE and FqMerger were used to merge the filtered high-quality paired reads into contigs. BLAST was used to align contigs to IMGT TRBV, TRBD and TRBJ reference genes, and CDR3 was defined according to IMGT. Any clonotype with a frequency above 0.1% was counted as a highly expanded clone. Shannon entropy was used to measure repertoire diversity, and the Gini coefficient was used to measure V-J evenness. Clonotypes shared by more than one individual were considered public. TCRdb trimmed the raw reads at Q25, called clones with MiXCR and kept productive beta chains. For every CDR3 protein sequence, its rows merge into one entry that carries the most common genes and DNA. The V and J calls here are based on TCRdb, not the publication. Counted in this sample were 420,000 or so distinct CDR3 sequences; around 22% of them appeared once. Approximately 25% of the sample lies in the top ten.

The CDR3 numbers 13 residues from cysteine through phenylalanine. Of the read, only the CDR3 DNA is kept; its 39 bases are in frame from base 1. Looking up the germline V gene yields CDR1 SGHRS and CDR2 YFSETQ. The TCR originated in a female donor with Graves disease. This receptor chain uses TRBV5-1 and TRBJ1-1; the D gene cannot be resolved reliably. The sequences come from peripheral blood mononuclear cells (PBMCs), collected when the disease was refractory, from a patient treated with antithyroid drugs. The CDR3 amino acid sequence is: CASSLSVNTEAFF. The sequenced DNA is TGTGCCAGCAGCTTATCAGTGAACACTGAAGCTTTCTTT.